This TCR beta chain appears in the sequencing data of a study of T cell responses to AZD1222 COVID-19 vaccine (dated by TCRdb to about 2021). Background on the whole study: AZD1222 recipients with second doses at about 4 weeks or about 12 weeks were pooled, because spike-specific TCR depth and breadth did not differ between schedules. Trial participants were enrolled by age into subgroups of 18-55, 56-69 and 70-plus years, and about 150, 27 and 61 TCR-sequenced participants, respectively, were included in these subgroups. TCR sequencing covered fewer than 250 trial participants: about 210 given two doses of AZD1222 and 26 given two doses of MenACWY control vaccine. The paper's findings and limits, for the study overall: Vaccine-associated CD4 TCRs spanned the whole spike protein, with dominant responses in regions 160-218 and 743-854. In the small 56-69-year group, the increase in depth fell short of significance, most likely because of low power. Conclusions about previously exposed vaccinees are limited, since just a handful of AZD1222 recipients were seropositive for SARS-CoV-2 at baseline. Reportedly, close to half of the unique spike-specific TCRs recognized epitopes lying outside the regions that are mutated in the B.1.351 and B.1.1.7 variants. A significant rise in spike-specific TCR breadth and depth was observed after two AZD1222 doses relative to day 0 and relative to MenACWY recipients. Because no day 14 peak-response samples were available, the repertoires could be characterized only after the peak T cell response. Most participants were white British and females outnumbered males, and the authors suggested that clonal diversity may have been underestimated.

Sample time point, as interpreted from the label and publication: baseline before first vaccination. Vaccinee samples came from UK trials COV001 and COV002, including a single-blind randomized controlled phase 2/3 trial of AZD1222 (ChAdOx1 nCoV-19) in healthy adults. For TCRbeta chain sequencing, PBMC samples from trial participants were taken at day 0 and at day 28 after the second dose. Note on this clone: The antigen this receptor binds is unknown. Base quality data are lacking; no much larger clone is found one base away.

Reading from cysteine to phenylalanine, the CDR3 counts 13 amino acids. Only CDR3 DNA is held: 39 bases, read in frame from base 1. V is pared back by 5 bases and J by 1 base, with 3 bases lying between the germline termini. The germline V gene sets CDR1 to LGHNT and CDR2 to FRNRAP. The CDR3 regions of human TCRbeta chains were subjected to immunosequencing. The authors' pipeline ran thus. TCRs in the repertoires were compared against a reference library of SARS-CoV-2-specific TCRs that had been generated with the MIRA antigen-specificity platform. Breadth meant the fraction of unique TCRs that were SARS-CoV-2-associated, whereas depth meant the fraction of total T cells that were SARS-CoV-2-associated. Using the MIRA data, each spike-specific TCR was assigned both to the spike region to which the TCR was reactive and to a CD4 or CD8 class. Log10-transformed breadth and depth values were compared by one-way ANOVA with Sidak's multiple comparisons tests. TCRdb holds this immuneACCESS table with in-frame rearrangements only. Some clones are missing; in checked studies, unresolved V genes explain under half, and the rest has no known cause. V, J and clone size are taken as reported in that table, and D and trimming were inferred from the DNA itself. The sample data list 52,000 or so clones, and less than 85% of these were observed just once. More than 20% of the sample comes from the top ten.

Recombination connected TRBV12-5 to TRBJ2-6, with the D gene not clear enough to name. The source material was peripheral blood, sampled on day 0 of AZD1222 vaccination. The sequence came from an adult in good health. The sequenced DNA is TGTGCTAGTGGTCCATCTGGGGCCAACGTCCTGACTTTC. Translated, it gives CASGPSGANVLTF.